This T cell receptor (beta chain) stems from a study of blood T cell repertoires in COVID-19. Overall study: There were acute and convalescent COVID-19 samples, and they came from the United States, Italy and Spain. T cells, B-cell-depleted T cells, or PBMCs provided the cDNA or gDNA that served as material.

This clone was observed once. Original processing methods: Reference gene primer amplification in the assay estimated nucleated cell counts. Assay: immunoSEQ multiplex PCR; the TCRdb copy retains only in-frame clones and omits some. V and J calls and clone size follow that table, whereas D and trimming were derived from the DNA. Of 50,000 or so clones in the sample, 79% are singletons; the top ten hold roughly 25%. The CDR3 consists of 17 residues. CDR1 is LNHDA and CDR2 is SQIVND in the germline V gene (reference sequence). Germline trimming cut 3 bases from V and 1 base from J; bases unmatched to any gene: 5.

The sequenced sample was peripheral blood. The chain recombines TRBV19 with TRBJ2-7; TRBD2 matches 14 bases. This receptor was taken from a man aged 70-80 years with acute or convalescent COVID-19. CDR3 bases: TGTGCCAGTAGTATCCAGACTAGCGGGAGGGTGTCCTACGAGCAGTACTTC. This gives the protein CASSIQTSGRVSYEQYF.